This TCR beta chain was captured in a study of CD8 T cells in Susac syndrome. This CDR3 is 14 amino acids long. Germline V gene sequence: CDR1 LGHNA, CDR2 YNFKEQ. The J segment lost 1 base and the V segment lost 4 bases, leaving 3 bases of the junction unmatched. While CD8+ and CD4+ T cells were isolated negatively, TEMRA cells were enriched by FACS. This clonotype was detected only once. Random hexamers served to reverse transcribe about 0.45 to 1 ug RNA. TCRdb processed the immunoSEQ multiplex PCR reads anew with MiXCR; each CDR3 protein has one entry. The sample contains approximately 54,000 distinct CDR3 sequences, approximately 95% of which appear only once.

The V call is TRBV4-2, the J call TRBJ2-5, with 7 bases matching TRBD2. Sequencing was done on a sample of CD8+ T cells from PBMCs. The sequence came from a human donor with Susac syndrome. The CDR3 region is CASSPGTTQETQYF. In nucleotides, the CDR3 is TGTGCCAGCAGCCCAGGGACTACCCAAGAGACCCAGTACTTC.